Sequencing of this T cell receptor beta chain was carried out in a study of T-cell reconstitution after alpha-beta-depleted transplantation in children. This clonotype was detected many times. The library targeted TCRbeta and was prepared with unique molecular identifiers. MiXCR was run by TCRdb on the PCR reads, yielding one entry per CDR3 protein. The sample yields about 640,000 distinct CDR3 sequences, around a sixth seen once. This receptor was identified in a human donor who donated a stem cell graft to a child with acute myeloid leukemia. This sample comprised PBMCs from the stem cell graft donor, obtained from the stem cell graft.

Here the CDR3 DNA reads TGCAGTGCTAGAGGGCTAGCGGGGGGGAGGTCCTACAATGAGCAGTTCTTC. Its protein product is CSARGLAGGRSYNEQFF. This chain joins TRBV20-1 and TRBJ2-1, with TRBD2 identical over 12 bases. Germline CDR1 and CDR2: DFQATT and SNEGSKA (reference sequence). This CDR3 comprises 17 residues. The trim removed 1 base at V and 1 base at J, leaving 5 bases unmatched.